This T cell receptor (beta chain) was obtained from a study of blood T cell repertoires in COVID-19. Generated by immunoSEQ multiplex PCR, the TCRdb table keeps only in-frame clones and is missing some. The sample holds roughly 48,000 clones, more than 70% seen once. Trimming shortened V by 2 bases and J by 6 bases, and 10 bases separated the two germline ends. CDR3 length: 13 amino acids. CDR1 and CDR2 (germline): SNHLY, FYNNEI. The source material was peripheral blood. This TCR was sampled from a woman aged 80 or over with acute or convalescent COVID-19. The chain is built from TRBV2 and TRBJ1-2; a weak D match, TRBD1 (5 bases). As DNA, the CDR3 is TGTGCCAGCAGTGAAACGCGGGGCGATGGCTACACCTTC. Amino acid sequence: CASSETRGDGYTF.